This T cell receptor (beta chain) was found in a study of blood T cells in healthy people across ages. Findings and caveats of the study: Older age coincided with a roughly linear decline in TCR beta diversity per million T cells.

PCR was performed a second time for about 7 to 12 cycles using a sample-barcoded 5' primer and a J-beta primer mix. TCRdb reanalysed the 5' RACE reads using MiXCR and keeps one entry per CDR3 protein. The sample gives around 900,000 distinct CDR3 sequences, around 26% of which show up once; 15% to 20% is in the top ten. From germline, CDR1 is DFQATT and CDR2 SNEGSKA (reference sequence). The CDR3 sequence is 12 residues long. For this clonotype: Its target is not known. Compared with germline, one end of the junction differs, possibly owing to a read error.

This rearrangement joins TRBV20-1 to TRBJ1-5; TRBD1 might be the D (5 bases). The clonotype comes from a woman older than 75 in good health. The sequenced material came from blood. The CDR3 loop reads CSAGEGNLPQHF. CDR3 in DNA: TGCAGTGCTGGAGAGGGGAATTTGCCCCAGCATTTT.